The 9 T cell receptor beta chains reported below all come from one sample, sequenced in a study of naive and memory T cell subsets. Two oligonucleotides, mixed equimolar, formed the beta constant-region primer covering TRBC1 and TRBC2. TCRdb redid the calling of the UMI-ligation and nested PCR reads with MiXCR, one entry per CDR3 protein. In the table there are 130,000 to 150,000 distinct CDR3 sequences, approximately 15% of which are singletons. Sequenced sample: naive CD4+ T cells from blood. These receptors were obtained from a human donor in good health.

The chain recombines TRBV29-1 with TRBJ2-5, with 7 positions matching TRBD1. V lost 8 bases, J lost 0 bases, and 9 bases stayed unmatched. The CDR3 length is 14 residues. Germline V lookup: CDR1 SQVTM, CDR2 ANQGSEA. CDR3 sequence reads: CSSTTGWYQETQYF. CDR3 bases: TGCAGCTCGACGACAGGGTGGTACCAAGAGACCCAGTACTTC.

The chain uses TRBV24-1 and TRBJ2-2; the match to TRBD2 covers 8 bases. The CDR3 length is 14 residues. J lost 5 bases, V lost 4 bases, and 2 bases had no gene match. Germline CDR1 reads KGHDR; CDR2 reads SFDVKD. CDR3 loop: CATSDPSGTGELFF. In DNA, the CDR3 is TGTGCCACCAGTGACCCTAGCGGGACCGGGGAGCTGTTTTTT.

This clonotype was found a few times. The chain couples TRBV2 to TRBJ1-1; no clear D. V was trimmed by 5 bases and J by 0 bases, leaving 4 bases between them. The CDR3 has 12 residues. Germline V CDR1 and CDR2: SNHLY, FYNNEI. DNA of the CDR3: TGTGCCAGCAGTCCGGTGAACACTGAAGCTTTCTTT. It codes for CASSPVNTEAFF.

There are a few counts of this clonotype. The chain couples TRBV4-1 to TRBJ2-1, with D maybe TRBD2 (6 bases). Looked up from germline, CDR1 is MGHRA and CDR2 is YSYEKL. The CDR3 loop spans 17 amino acids. Trimming stripped 3 bases from V and 5 bases from J, with 20 bases between. The CDR3 DNA reads TGCGCCAGCAGCCAGACCAATCCCCGGGACTCTAACAATGAGCAGTTCTTC. Translation gives CASSQTNPRDSNNEQFF.

This clonotype came up a few times. V usage is TRBV5-6 and J usage is TRBJ2-5; 7 positions match TRBD2. Per germline, CDR1 SGHDT and CDR2 YYEEEE. V dropped 1 base and J dropped 1; count of bases not matched to a gene: 1. The CDR3 sequence is 14 residues long. CDR3 in DNA: TGTGCCAGCAGCTTGTCTAGCGGCCAAGAGACCCAGTACTTC. Its protein is CASSLSSGQETQYF. Using reference TRBV5-6 and TRBJ2-5 for the parts outside the CDR3, the full variable domain is DAGVTQSPTHLIKTRGQQVTLRCSPKSGHDTVSWYQQALGQGPQFIFQYYEEEERQRGNFPDRFSGHQFPNYSSELNVNALLLGDSALYLCASSLSSGQETQYFGPGTRLLVL.

This clonotype has only a few counts. The genes are TRBV5-1 and TRBJ2-7; a possible D gene is TRBD2 (6 bases). Germline-derived CDR1 and CDR2 are SGHRS and YFSETQ. Trimming removed 4 bases from V and 2 bases from J, with 16 bases in between. The CDR3 spans 15 residues. The CDR3 DNA reads as TGCGCCAGCAGCGCTCCGGGACTCTCAGCCTACGAGCAGTACTTC. Amino acids: CASSAPGLSAYEQYF.

The rearrangement uses TRBV24-1 and TRBJ2-1, with D maybe TRBD1 (5 bases). This CDR3 spans 15 amino acids. From germline, CDR1 is KGHDR and CDR2 SFDVKD. V gave up 3 bases and J gave up 2 bases, with 10 bases separating them. The CDR3 coding sequence is TGTGCCACCAGTGATAGCTGGGGCACCTACAATGAGCAGTTCTTC. Translated, it gives CATSDSWGTYNEQFF.

This clonotype has a handful of counts. V and J are TRBV10-3 and TRBJ2-3; the D gene could be TRBD1 or TRBD2 (6 bases each). Germline assignment: CDR1 ENHRY and CDR2 SYGVKD. The CDR3 length is 13 residues. Deletions cut 10 bases from V and 3 bases from J, with 14 bases between. The CDR3 nucleotides are TGTGCCACCCGGGGGCCCTCGACAGATACGCAGTATTTT. This encodes CATRGPSTDTQYF.

This clonotype was counted a few times. In DNA form, the CDR3 reads TGTGCCAGCAGTATGACTAGCGGGAGGGCCCTCGGATATGAGCAGTTCTTC. Its protein is CASSMTSGRALGYEQFF. The V gene is TRBV12-3 or TRBV12-4, the J gene TRBJ2-1, with TRBD2 identical over 14 bases. J was trimmed by 8 bases and V by 5 bases; bases with no gene match: 11. The CDR3 is 17 residues long.